The subject of this entry is one TCR beta chain. Antigen specificity is unknown. This sample stems from a study of T-cell memory formation after mild COVID-19. Per the germline V gene, CDR1 is MNHEY and CDR2 is SVGEGT. This CDR3 region has 15 residues. V was clipped by 5 bases and J by 7 bases, with 17 bases between them. Broader study findings: Nothing showed for sure that second-wave clones peaking on day 37 were SARS-CoV-2 specific. CD4+ contracting clones lay mainly in CM and EM, CD8+ ones in EMRA. Clones contracting day 15 to 85 were balanced CD4/CD8; later expanders leaned CD4+. Memory sampled before infection contained some responding clones, suggesting cross-reactive memory joined.

TCRdb used MiXCR to reprocess the 5' RACE reads, holding one entry per CDR3 protein. The table lists approximately 240,000 distinct CDR3 sequences, about 15% of them singletons, with around 3.8% in the top ten. The sample taken for sequencing was PBMCs or a T cell subset sorted from them (not recorded which). The source is a man aged 18 to 30 who had mild COVID-19 (a few samples of this study predate the infection). Cell type and time point are not known. The chain uses TRBV6-2 or TRBV6-3 and TRBJ1-4, with a tentative D call TRBD1 (6 bases). The CDR3 DNA sequence: TGTGCCAGCAGTCGAAGCGGGGGGCGAGGTGAAAAACTGTTTTTT. Its protein is CASSRSGGRGEKLFF.